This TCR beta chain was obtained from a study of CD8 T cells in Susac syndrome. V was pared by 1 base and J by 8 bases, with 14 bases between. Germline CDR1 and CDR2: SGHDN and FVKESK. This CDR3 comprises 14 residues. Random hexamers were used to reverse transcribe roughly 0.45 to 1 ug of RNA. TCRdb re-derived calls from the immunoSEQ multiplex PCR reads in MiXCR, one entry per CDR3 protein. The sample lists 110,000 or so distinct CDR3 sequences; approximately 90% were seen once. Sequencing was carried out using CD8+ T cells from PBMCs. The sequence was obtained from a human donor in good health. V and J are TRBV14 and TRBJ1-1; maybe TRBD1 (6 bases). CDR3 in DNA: TGTGCCAGCAGCCAAGGCAGGGGACAAGTCGAAGCTTTCTTT. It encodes CASSQGRGQVEAFF.